This TCR beta chain was sequenced during a study of T cells expressing NK-cell markers. As for the study in general: Out of eight donors sequenced, seven tested HCMV-seropositive and the remaining one seronegative.

TCRdb processed the 5' RACE reads again and assigns one entry to each CDR3 protein, with no DNA. The sample has under 500,000 distinct CDR3 sequences, and its top ten clones hold 7.3%. The CDR3 runs to 15 residues. The sample consisted of blood T cells: a sorted CD56 or NKG2C T cell subset, CD4+ or CD8+ T cells, or bulk PBMC T cells (not recorded which). The sequence came from a woman aged 18 to 75 in good health. The genes are TRBV12-3 or TRBV12-4 and TRBJ2-5; TCRdb designates TRBD1, a call that cannot be tested without DNA. The CDR3: CASSSTGMRQETQYF.